Below, 13 T cell receptor beta chains from the same sample are listed, as sequenced in a study of shared clonotypes between healthy human individuals. Data came from immunoSEQ multiplex PCR; TCRdb stores just in-frame clones and leaves some out. The sample lists millions of clones; more than 80% were seen once. Material: naive CD4+ T cells sorted from blood. The subset denotes: CD45RA+ positively selected. Receptors were obtained from a man aged 18 to 29 in good health.

V gene TRBV20-1 combines with J gene TRBJ2-1, with TRBD1 as a possible D gene (6 bases). The V end lost 5 bases, the J end lost 8 bases, and 10 bases lay between the germline ends. This CDR3 contains 11 residues. Germline assignment: CDR1 DFQATT and CDR2 SNEGSKA (reference sequence). CDR3 nucleotides: TGCAGTGCTGGACAGTCACATGAGCAGTTCTTC. Amino acid sequence: CSAGQSHEQFF.

The chain couples TRBV5-1 to TRBJ1-4; 7 bases line up with TRBD1. Trimming cost V 5 bases and J 4 bases; bases outside gene matches: 5. CDR3 length: 14 amino acids. Germline values: CDR1 SGHRS, CDR2 YFSETQ. DNA of the CDR3: TGCGCCAGCAGATGGGGGACAGATAATGAAAAACTGTTTTTT. This gives the protein CASRWGTDNEKLFF. Drawing the rest from reference TRBV5-1 and TRBJ1-4, the complete variable domain is KAGVTQTPRYLIKTRGQQVTLSCSPISGHRSVSWYQQTPGQGLQFLFEYFSETQRNKGNFPGRFSGRQFSNSRSEMNVSTLELGDSALYLCASRWGTDNEKLFFGSGTQLSVL.

The genes are TRBV28 and TRBJ1-1, with unresolved D. The CDR3 is 14 residues long. Looked up from germline, CDR1 is MDHEN and CDR2 is SYDVKM. V lost 10 bases and J lost 5, with 20 bases in between. The CDR3 here is CATTEDGRRTEAFF. The CDR3 nucleotides read TGTGCCACCACAGAGGACGGACGGAGGACTGAAGCTTTCTTT.

Concerning this clone: The identical CDR3 is also encoded by other nucleotide sequences in the sample. The genes are TRBV5-1 and TRBJ1-6, with a tentative D call TRBD1 (5 bases). The CDR3 has 15 amino acids. Germline CDR1 and CDR2: SGHRS and YFSETQ. Trimming pared 0 bases from V and 5 bases from J, leaving 9 bases between. In nucleotides, the CDR3 is TGCGCCAGCAGCTTGGATGGGGGAAATAATTCACCCCTCCACTTT. Translation: CASSLDGGNNSPLHF.

The CDR3 DNA follows: TGTGCCAGCAGCAAACAGGGGGCGAGTGGCTACACCTTC. Translation: CASSKQGASGYTF. The V gene is TRBV5-6, the J gene TRBJ1-2; 9 bases agree with TRBD1. The CDR3 has 13 amino acids. V gave up 4 bases and J gave up 7 bases; unmatched junction bases: 5. Germline V gene lookup returns CDR1 SGHDT and CDR2 YYEEEE.

The V call is TRBV6-1, the J call TRBJ2-5; D not certain. CDR3 length: 13 amino acids. Germline loops: CDR1 MNHNS, CDR2 SASEGT. Trimming cost V 7 bases and J 2 bases, with 11 bases left between them. The CDR3 coding sequence is TGTGCCAGCACCAAGGACCTTCAAGAGACCCAGTACTTC. Protein sequence: CASTKDLQETQYF.

This chain joins TRBV7-9 and TRBJ1-2; D not certain. This CDR3 region has 16 residues. Trimming stripped 1 base from V and 4 bases from J, with 16 bases between. Germline assignment: CDR1 SEHNR and CDR2 FQNEAQ (reference sequence). CDR3 protein: CASSLGTGSRLYGYTF. As DNA, the CDR3 is TGTGCCAGCAGCTTAGGCACCGGGTCCCGGCTCTATGGCTACACCTTC.

Regarding this clone: The identical CDR3 is also encoded by other nucleotide sequences in the sample. The V call is TRBV9, the J call TRBJ1-3; 8 bases are shared with TRBD1. Trimming at V came to 3 bases and at J to 0 bases, leaving 2 bases not matched to a gene. This CDR3 comprises 15 residues. The V gene's germline CDR1 is SGDLS and CDR2 YYNGEE. CDR3 region: CASSGDRLSGNTIYF. CDR3 DNA sequence: TGTGCCAGCAGCGGGGACAGGCTCTCTGGAAACACCATATATTTT.

The chain employs TRBV12-5 and TRBJ2-1; tentatively, D is TRBD2 (7 bases). Germline CDR1 LGHNT, CDR2 FRNRAP. The length of the CDR3 is 15 residues. The V end was cut by 7 bases, the J end by 7 bases, with 20 bases between. The CDR3 region is CASVVPPGGLNEQFF. The CDR3 DNA is TGTGCTAGTGTAGTCCCGCCCGGGGGGCTAAATGAGCAGTTCTTC.

This sequence joins TRBV7-2 and TRBJ2-1; 12 nucleotides line up with TRBD2. The ends lost 5 bases at V and 4 bases at J; junction bases unmatched: 3. This CDR3 contains 15 residues. The germline gives CDR1 SGHTA, CDR2 FQGNSA. Written as DNA, the CDR3 is TGTGCCAGCAGCATGGGACTAGCGGGTTACAATGAGCAGTTCTTC. Residues: CASSMGLAGYNEQFF.

The V and J genes are TRBV18 and TRBJ2-2; the D gene is possibly TRBD1 (5 bases). Trimming stripped 5 bases from V and 3 bases from J, with 10 bases between. Per the germline V gene, CDR1 is KGHSH and CDR2 is LQKENI. This CDR3 spans 14 amino acids. CDR3 coding DNA: TGTGCCAGCTCAGGGATACAGGACACCGGGGAGCTGTTTTTT. This gives the protein CASSGIQDTGELFF.

The CDR3 DNA is TGTGCCAGCAGTGCGGAGGGACTGTATAATGAAAAACTGTTTTTT. This gives the protein CASSAEGLYNEKLFF. This chain connects TRBV2 to TRBJ1-4, with a possible D match to TRBD1 (5 bases). V lost 4 bases to trimming and J lost 4 bases, with 13 bases between them. The germline CDR1 and CDR2 sequences are SNHLY and FYNNEI. The CDR3 contains 15 residues.

Concerning this clone: The same CDR3 is also encoded by other DNA sequences in this sample. The CDR3 here is CASSPQGYEQYF. The CDR3, as DNA: TGTGCCAGCAGCCCACAGGGATACGAGCAGTACTTC. The V call is TRBV11-2, the J call TRBJ2-7, with a possible D match to TRBD1 (6 bases). Trimming removed 5 bases from V and 4 bases from J, with 9 bases in between. CDR1 is SGHAT and CDR2 is FQNNGV in the germline V gene. CDR3 length: 12 residues.